Below, one TCR beta chain is given with its context. This sample is drawn from a study of blood T cell repertoires in COVID-19. The overall study: The United States, Italy and Spain provided the acute and convalescent COVID-19 samples. In each case, the material was cDNA or gDNA derived from T cells, B-cell-depleted T cells, or PBMCs.

The CDR3 is 18 residues long. V shed 6 bases, J shed 3 bases, and the junction held 19 bases outside the gene matches. Germline V lookup: CDR1 LNHDA, CDR2 SQIVND (reference sequence). How the authors handled the data: It was from reference gene primer amplification that nucleated cell counts were estimated. The table came from immunoSEQ multiplex PCR; TCRdb's copy has only in-frame clones and leaves some out. The V and J calls and clone size were taken over from that table, and D and trimming were inferred from the DNA. The top ten hold 2.3% of the sample, which has 150,000 or so clones, around nine tenths seen once.

The TCR sequence derives from a human donor in a cohort sampled during active COVID-19. The rearrangement links TRBV19 to TRBJ1-1, with 7 bases fitting TRBD1. The source material was peripheral blood. The CDR3 nucleotides read TGTGCCAGTAGGGAGTCACAGGGGCTACGAAATCTGGACACTGAAGCTTTCTTT. It codes for CASRESQGLRNLDTEAFF.